The sequence of this T cell receptor beta chain was determined in a study of Graves' ophthalmopathy and Graves' hyperthyroidism (dated by TCRdb to the late 2010s). A note on the overall study: Peripheral blood was collected before any treatment was given, at the time of initial diagnosis. In roughly 6 hyperthyroidism patients, the T-cell repertoires found in thyroid tissue were compared with those found in blood. The study used TCR beta repertoire signatures to distinguish Graves' ophthalmopathy from Graves' hyperthyroidism and to predict progression to ophthalmopathy. An independent validation cohort comprised about 20 hyperthyroidism patients and some 16 patients who later progressed from hyperthyroidism to ophthalmopathy. Following sampling, methimazole starting at 30 mg daily was administered to hyperthyroidism patients, and high-dose intravenous methylprednisolone was administered to ophthalmopathy patients. The roughly 100 discovery patients were randomly split 7:3 into training and test sets. To explore V-J signatures that separate ophthalmopathy from hyperthyroidism, a discovery set of about 96 patients was enrolled, consisting of under 50 with ophthalmopathy and around 57 with stable hyperthyroidism. In total, 135 blood samples were TCR-sequenced: 40 to 45 ophthalmopathy, under 80 hyperthyroidism and approximately 17 hyperthyroidism-to-ophthalmopathy patients. Overall study results and their limits: In validation, the model predicted ophthalmopathy progression with 55% to 71% sensitivity and about 73% specificity; around twelve predicted patients were CT-confirmed with GO in a median of around 6 months. Most expanded thyroid clonotypes with frequency above 0.001 were also detected in blood, suggesting blood repertoires may reflect the thyroid immune response. In cross-validation, the 13-signature model distinguished ophthalmopathy from stable hyperthyroidism with 85% to 90% sensitivity and roughly 81% specificity, and in the test set the corresponding values were roughly 80% and 76%. No statistical method was used to set the sample size in advance, and the investigators knew which group each participant was assigned to.

In regard to this clonotype: Its antigen is still unknown. This may be a read error, as it is one base from a much larger clone. In this CDR3 the conserved last residue, phenylalanine or tryptophan, is missing, so a read error is likely.

The V and J ends are trimmed by 1 base and 5 bases, leaving 15 bases between them. CDR1 and CDR2 (SGHRS, YFSETQ) derive from the germline V gene. The CDR3 comprises 16 residues, both ends counted. The DNA shown is the 48-base CDR3, in frame from base 1. For repertoire sequencing, TCR beta CDR3 regions were amplified from RNA transcripts. A first-round RT-PCR used HTBI primers with the Qiagen OneStep RT-PCR kit, followed by a second-round multiplex PCR, size selection and purification. Libraries were sequenced on an Illumina HiSeq2000 using paired-end 100 bp reads. Under the source paper's analysis protocol: SOAPnuke was used to process the reads, removing any read that contained adapters or uncalled bases, had a mean Phred below 15, or lacked an exact match to the constant primer or identifier. COPE v1.2.5 was used to merge the high-quality paired reads. Each unique nucleotide sequence was treated as a clonotype, and MiTCR v1.1 was used to align the clonotypes to the IMGT TRB V, D and J references. The analysis was limited to V-J combinations with a frequency above 0.0001, which together covered more than 98% of repertoires. For each V-J combination, a TCR clonal expansion and chaos score was defined as F50 clonal expansion divided by the chaos observed in the TCRdist matrix. Features were reduced by Welch's t-statistics and random forest to around 13 V-J combinations, which fed a naive Bayes classifier. The similarity between thyroid and blood repertoires was quantified using the Morisita-Horn index. TCRdb reworked the public reads: Q25 trimming with fastp, MiXCR clone assembly, productive beta chains retained. Each CDR3 protein gets just one entry, which takes the most common genes and DNA from the rows behind it. The V and J calls were not made by the authors but by TCRdb's processing. For this sample the table gives 400,000 to 450,000 distinct CDR3 sequences, of which around a fifth were detected only once. The ten most abundant clones make up approximately 3% of the sample.

Hyperthyroidism was considered stable if no progression to ophthalmopathy occurred within 18 months of follow-up. The hyperthyroidism patients were 18 to 65 years old and newly diagnosed, with a disease duration of less than 2 months. Patients with other autoimmune diseases, uncontrolled infections, pregnancy or lactation were excluded. Diagnosis relied on clinical symptoms, serum thyroxine, TRAb, thyroid ultrasound and orbital computed tomography. Using Ficoll-Paque density gradient centrifugation, PBMCs were isolated from less than 13 ml of fresh peripheral blood. Trizol reagent was used to extract the total RNA, and its quality was then checked on an Agilent 2100 Bioanalyzer.

Recombination connected TRBV5-1 to TRBJ2-2; there is no confident call for the D gene. The receptor was derived from a woman aged 18-30 years with stable Graves' hyperthyroidism. Donor details come from another sample of the same person, matched by shared clones. Sequencing used peripheral blood. The CDR3 region has the sequence CASSLRVGGTTGELFY. The DNA sequence follows: TGCGCCAGCAGCTTGAGGGTTGGCGGAACTACCGGGGAGCTGTTTTAT.